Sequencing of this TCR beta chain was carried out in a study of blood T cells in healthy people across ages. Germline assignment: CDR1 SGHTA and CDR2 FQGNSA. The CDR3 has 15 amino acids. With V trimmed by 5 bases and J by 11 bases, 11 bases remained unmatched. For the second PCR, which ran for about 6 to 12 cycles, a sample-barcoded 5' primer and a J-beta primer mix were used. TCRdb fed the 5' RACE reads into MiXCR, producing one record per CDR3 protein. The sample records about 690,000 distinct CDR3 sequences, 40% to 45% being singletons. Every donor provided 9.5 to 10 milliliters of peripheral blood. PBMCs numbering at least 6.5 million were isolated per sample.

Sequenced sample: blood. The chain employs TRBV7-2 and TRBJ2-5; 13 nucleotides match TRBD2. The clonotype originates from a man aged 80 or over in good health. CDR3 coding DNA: TGTGCCAGCAGCCCACGGACTAGCGGGAGTTGTCGGCAGTACTTC. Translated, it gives CASSPRTSGSCRQYF.